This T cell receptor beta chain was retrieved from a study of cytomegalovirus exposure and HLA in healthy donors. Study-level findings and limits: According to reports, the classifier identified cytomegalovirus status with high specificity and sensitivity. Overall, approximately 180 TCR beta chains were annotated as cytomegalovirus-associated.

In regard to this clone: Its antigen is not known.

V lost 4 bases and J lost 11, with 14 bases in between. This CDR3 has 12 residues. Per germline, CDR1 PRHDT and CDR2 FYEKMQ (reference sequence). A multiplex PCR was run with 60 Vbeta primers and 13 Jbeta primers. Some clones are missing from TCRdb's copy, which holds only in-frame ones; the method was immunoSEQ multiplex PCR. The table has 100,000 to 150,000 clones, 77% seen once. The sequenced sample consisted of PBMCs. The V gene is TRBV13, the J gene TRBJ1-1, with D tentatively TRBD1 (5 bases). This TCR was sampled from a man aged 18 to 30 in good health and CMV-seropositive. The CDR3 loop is CASSSRPGGAFF. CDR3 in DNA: TGTGCCAGCAGCTCGCGCCCGGGGGGGGCTTTCTTT.